This T cell receptor beta chain was obtained from a study of blood T cell repertoires in COVID-19. The CDR3 loop spans 15 amino acids. Germline V CDR1 and CDR2: SGHNT, YYREEE (reference sequence). V lost 2 bases and J lost 0, with 9 bases in between. Using immunoSEQ multiplex PCR, the repertoire was profiled, and TCRdb retains in-frame clones only, with some absent. Altogether fewer than 350,000 clones are present, around 89% being singletons, with the ten largest covering around 4.4%. The specimen sequenced was peripheral blood. The rearrangement uses TRBV5-4 and TRBJ2-1; D unresolved. The receptor was isolated from a middle-aged man with acute or convalescent COVID-19. CDR3 loop: CASSLEMSSYNEQFF. The DNA of the CDR3 is TGTGCCAGCAGCTTAGAGATGAGCTCCTACAATGAGCAGTTCTTC.